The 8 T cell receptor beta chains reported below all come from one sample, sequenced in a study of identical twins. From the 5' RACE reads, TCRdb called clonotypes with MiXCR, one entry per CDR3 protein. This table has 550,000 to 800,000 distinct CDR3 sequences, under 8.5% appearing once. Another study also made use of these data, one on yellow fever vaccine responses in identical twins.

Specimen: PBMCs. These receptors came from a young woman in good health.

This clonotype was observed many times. CDR3 protein: CASSFNQGAYNEQFF. CDR3 DNA: TGTGCCAGCAGCTTTAACCAGGGGGCCTACAATGAGCAGTTCTTC. The chain links TRBV7-2 to TRBJ2-1, with TRBD1 identical over 7 bases. Germline V gene sequence: CDR1 SGHTA, CDR2 FQGNSA. This CDR3 region has 15 residues. V lost 3 bases, J lost 2 bases, and 4 bases stayed unmatched.

The DNA of the CDR3 is TGTGCCAGCACCGCGCCCTACAAGAACAATGAGCAGTTCTTC. Translated: CASTAPYKNNEQFF. The chain is built from TRBV12-3 or TRBV12-4 and TRBJ2-1; D not certain. V was trimmed by 7 bases and J by 5 bases, leaving 15 bases between them. The CDR3 extends over 14 amino acids.

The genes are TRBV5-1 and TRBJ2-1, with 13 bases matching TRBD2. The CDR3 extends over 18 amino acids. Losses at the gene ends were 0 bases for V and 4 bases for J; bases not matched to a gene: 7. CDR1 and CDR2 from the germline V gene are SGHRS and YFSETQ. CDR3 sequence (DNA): TGCGCCAGCAGCTTGGGCTTACTAGCGGGAGGGATATACAATGAGCAGTTCTTC. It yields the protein CASSLGLLAGGIYNEQFF.

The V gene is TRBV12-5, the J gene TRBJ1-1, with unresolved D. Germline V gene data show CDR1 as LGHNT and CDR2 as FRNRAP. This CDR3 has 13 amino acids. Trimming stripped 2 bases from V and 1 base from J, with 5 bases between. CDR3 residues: CASGLLTNTEAFF. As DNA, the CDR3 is TGTGCTAGTGGTTTGCTAACGAACACTGAAGCTTTCTTT. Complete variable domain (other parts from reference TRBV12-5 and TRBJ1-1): DARVTQTPRHKVTEMGQEVTMRCQPILGHNTVFWYRQTMMQGLELLAYFRNRAPLDDSGMPKDRFSAEMPDATLATLKIQPSEPRDSAVYFCASGLLTNTEAFFGQGTRLTVV.

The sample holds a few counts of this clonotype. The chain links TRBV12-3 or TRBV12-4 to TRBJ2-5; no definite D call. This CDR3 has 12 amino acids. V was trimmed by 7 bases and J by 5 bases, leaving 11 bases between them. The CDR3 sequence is CASTESKETQYF. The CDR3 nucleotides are TGTGCCAGCACCGAAAGTAAGGAGACCCAGTACTTC.

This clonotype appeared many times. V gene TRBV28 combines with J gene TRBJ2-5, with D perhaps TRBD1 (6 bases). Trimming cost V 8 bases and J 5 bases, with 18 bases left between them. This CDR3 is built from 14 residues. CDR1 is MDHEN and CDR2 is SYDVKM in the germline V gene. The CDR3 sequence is CASRLGGYSETQYF. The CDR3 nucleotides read TGTGCCAGCCGCCTAGGGGGATACTCGGAGACCCAGTACTTC.

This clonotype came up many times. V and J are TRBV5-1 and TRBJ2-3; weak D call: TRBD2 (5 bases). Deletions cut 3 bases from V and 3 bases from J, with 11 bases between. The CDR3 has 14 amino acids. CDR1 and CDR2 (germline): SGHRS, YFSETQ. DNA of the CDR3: TGCGCCAGCAGCTGGGCGGGCGCAACAGATACGCAGTATTTT. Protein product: CASSWAGATDTQYF.

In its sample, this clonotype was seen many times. The CDR3 DNA reads as TGTGCCACTCGGACATTGAACACTGAAGCTTTCTTT. Its protein is CATRTLNTEAFF. The rearrangement uses TRBV6-5 and TRBJ1-1, with D tentatively TRBD1 (5 bases). The CDR3 extends over 12 amino acids. In germline, CDR1 is MNHEY, CDR2 SVGAGI. The V gene lost 10 bases and the J gene lost 0 bases, with 9 bases spanning the gap.